The present T cell receptor beta chain was sequenced within a study of long-term antiretroviral therapy in people with HIV. The overall study: By about a decade, the earliest samples predate the 2015 immediate-ART recommendation.

Findings of the study overall: The study found narrower CDR3 length ranges in HIV repertoires than in controls.

The germline V gene has CDR1 LNHDA and CDR2 SQIVND (reference sequence). The CDR3 contains 16 residues. The junction had 12 bases not matched to a gene; V was cut back by 8 bases and J by 4 bases. They ran version v3.0 of the immunoSEQ assay at survey level. The repertoire was sequenced with immunoSEQ multiplex PCR; TCRdb's copy has only in-frame clones and lacks some. There are fewer than 35,000 clones in the sample; 82% occur only once, and 12% to 15% lies in the top ten. As to this clone: Its antigen is undetermined.

The sequencing here drew on unsorted PBMCs, taken 2.9 years after starting antiretroviral therapy. This chain links TRBV19 with TRBJ2-2; 8 nucleotides match TRBD2. The sequence was collected from a man over 45 with HIV. The CDR3 is CASSRSRGGITGELFF. The CDR3 DNA follows: TGTGCCAGTTCCCGGAGTCGGGGGGGCATCACCGGGGAGCTGTTTTTT.